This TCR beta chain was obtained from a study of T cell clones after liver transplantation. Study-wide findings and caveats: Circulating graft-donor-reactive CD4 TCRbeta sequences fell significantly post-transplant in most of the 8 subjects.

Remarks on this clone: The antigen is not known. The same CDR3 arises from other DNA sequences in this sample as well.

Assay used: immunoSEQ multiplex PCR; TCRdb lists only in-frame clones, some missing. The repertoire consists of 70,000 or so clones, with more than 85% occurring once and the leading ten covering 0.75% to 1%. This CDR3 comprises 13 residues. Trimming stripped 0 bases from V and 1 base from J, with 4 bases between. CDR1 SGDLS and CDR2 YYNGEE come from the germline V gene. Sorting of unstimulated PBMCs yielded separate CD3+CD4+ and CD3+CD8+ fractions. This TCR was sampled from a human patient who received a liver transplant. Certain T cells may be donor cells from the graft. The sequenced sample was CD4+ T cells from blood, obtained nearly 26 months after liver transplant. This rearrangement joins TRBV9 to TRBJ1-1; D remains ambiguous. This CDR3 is CASSVAQNTEAFF. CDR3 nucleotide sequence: TGTGCCAGCAGCGTAGCGCAGAACACTGAAGCTTTCTTT.